The 16 T cell receptor beta chains in this list originate from one sample, sequenced in a study of cytomegalovirus exposure and HLA in healthy donors. PCR involved 60 Vbeta and 13 Jbeta primers. TCRdb keeps only in-frame clones here, not all; method: immunoSEQ multiplex PCR. Of under 150,000 clones in the sample, around 80% were seen once. Input material: PBMCs. Receptor source: a man younger than 40 in good health and CMV-seronegative.

The gene calls are TRBV7-2 and TRBJ2-5; D is undetermined. The germline CDR1 and CDR2 sequences are SGHTA and FQGNSA. Trimming cost V 5 bases and J 5 bases, with 12 bases left between them. This CDR3 spans 13 amino acids. CDR3 sequence: CASSSEALETQYF. As DNA, the CDR3 is TGTGCCAGCAGCAGTGAGGCTCTCGAGACCCAGTACTTC.

The gene calls are TRBV5-1 and TRBJ1-1; D remains ambiguous. Germline V gene data show CDR1 as SGHRS and CDR2 as YFSETQ. V dropped 0 bases and J dropped 5 bases, with 11 bases sitting between them. This CDR3 has 14 residues. The CDR3 loop is CASSLGRMRTEAFF. As DNA, the CDR3 is TGCGCCAGCAGCTTGGGTCGGATGCGGACTGAAGCTTTCTTT.

This chain uses TRBV11-3 with TRBJ2-5, with D possibly TRBD2 on 6 matching bases. Trimming removed 1 base at V and 3 bases at J, with 9 bases between. The CDR3 contains 14 residues. The V gene's germline CDR1 is SGHNT and CDR2 YENEEA. The CDR3 is CASSLAPGEETQYF. The CDR3 nucleotides are TGTGCCAGCAGCTTAGCTCCGGGAGAAGAGACCCAGTACTTC.

This clone was recorded only once. The CDR3 sequence is CASSPGSGGDTQYF. As DNA, the CDR3 is TGTGCCAGCAGCCCGGGTTCAGGGGGAGATACGCAGTATTTT. The chain couples TRBV4-2 to TRBJ2-3; 7 positions agree with TRBD1. This CDR3 spans 14 amino acids. Germline values: CDR1 LGHNA, CDR2 YNFKEQ. Trimming took 4 bases from V and 5 from J; bases not matched to a gene: 6.

The CDR3 reads CASSVDSGDRAAFF. DNA for the CDR3: TGTGCCAGCAGCGTAGATAGCGGGGACAGGGCGGCTTTCTTT. This chain connects TRBV9 to TRBJ1-1; TRBD1 matches 9 bases. In germline, CDR1 is SGDLS, CDR2 YYNGEE. The CDR3 is 14 amino acids. The ends lost 0 bases at V and 11 bases at J; junction bases unmatched: 8.

J is TRBJ2-7 and V is TRBV5-5; possibly TRBD1 for D (5 bases). This CDR3 spans 14 amino acids. CDR1 and CDR2 from the germline V gene are SGHKS and YYEKEE (reference sequence). Trimming removed 0 bases from V and 5 bases from J, with 12 bases in between. The CDR3 DNA follows: TGTGCCAGCAGCTTGGGTCAGGGTGTCGACGAGCAGTACTTC. It translates to CASSLGQGVDEQYF.

This chain joins TRBV4-1 and TRBJ2-3; 9 positions agree with TRBD2. The CDR3 has 15 amino acids. CDR1 is MGHRA and CDR2 is YSYEKL in the germline V gene. The J segment lost 7 bases and the V segment lost 4 bases, leaving 9 bases of the junction unmatched. The CDR3 bases are TGCGCCAGCAGCCCGCTAGCGGGGTCTCGGAATACGCAGTATTTT. Its translation: CASSPLAGSRNTQYF.

The chain carries TRBV5-1 and TRBJ2-7; D not resolved. Trimming cost V 0 bases and J 5 bases, with 6 bases left between them. CDR1 and CDR2 (germline): SGHRS, YFSETQ. The CDR3 consists of 12 residues. The CDR3 DNA sequence: TGCGCCAGCAGCTTGGACAGCAACGAGCAGTACTTC. This codes for CASSLDSNEQYF.

Turning to this clone: At one end the junction does not follow the germline gene, possibly because of a read error. This chain links TRBV5-6 with TRBJ1-2; maybe TRBD1 (5 bases). From germline, CDR1 is SGHDT and CDR2 YYEEEE. The CDR3 totals 13 residues. The CDR3 loop reads CASSFKQGYGYPF. CDR3 bases: TGTGCCAGCAGCTTCAAGCAGGGCTATGGCTACCCCTTC.

The V gene is TRBV5-6, the J gene TRBJ1-4; D may be TRBD1 (5 bases). Trimming left V 3 bases short and J 7 bases short, with 13 bases between. The germline V gene has CDR1 SGHDT and CDR2 YYEEEE. This CDR3 is built from 14 residues. The CDR3 loop is CASSSGGIGEKLFF. The CDR3 DNA is TGTGCCAGCAGCTCGGGGGGGATAGGTGAAAAACTGTTTTTT.

This clone was seen once. This chain connects TRBV30 to TRBJ2-3; 7 bases match TRBD2. The germline V gene encodes CDR1 GTSNPN and CDR2 SVGIG (reference sequence). The CDR3 is 13 amino acids. Trimming removed 3 bases from V and 6 bases from J; junction bases left unmatched: 6. CDR3 sequence (DNA): TGTGCCTGGAGAACTATGGGGGGGGATACGCAGTATTTT. It encodes CAWRTMGGDTQYF.

The rearrangement links TRBV4-1 to TRBJ1-4; 9 bases align to TRBD1. Losses at the gene ends were 4 bases for V and 8 bases for J; bases not matched to a gene: 17. Per germline, CDR1 MGHRA and CDR2 YSYEKL. The CDR3 has 18 amino acids. CDR3 in amino acids: CASSPGTGSGTGREKLFF. In DNA form, the CDR3 reads TGCGCCAGCAGCCCCGGGACAGGGAGTGGAACTGGAAGGGAAAAACTGTTTTTT.

This chain joins TRBV18 and TRBJ1-5, with 7 bases identical to TRBD1. The CDR3 runs 13 residues. Germline V gene sequence: CDR1 KGHSH, CDR2 LQKENI. J gave up 5 bases and V 4 bases, and 2 bases lay outside the gene matches. The CDR3 spells CASSRDRDQPQHF. The CDR3 DNA sequence: TGTGCCAGCTCACGCGACAGGGATCAGCCCCAGCATTTT.

In this sample, this clone turned up once. J is TRBJ2-5 and V is TRBV19, with TRBD1 as a possible D gene (6 bases). Trimming stripped 7 bases from V and 4 bases from J, with 13 bases between. CDR1 and CDR2 from the germline V gene are LNHDA and SQIVND (reference sequence). There are 13 residues in the CDR3. The CDR3 nucleotides are TGTGCCAGTACCACACAGGGATTAGAGACCCAGTACTTC. This encodes CASTTQGLETQYF. Filled out from reference TRBV19 and TRBJ2-5, the complete variable domain reads DGGITQSPKYLFRKEGQNVTLSCEQNLNHDAMYWYRQDPGQGLRLIYYSQIVNDFQKGDIAEGYSVSREKKESFPLTVTSAQKNPTAFYLCASTTQGLETQYFGPGTRLLVL.

The chain uses TRBV27 and TRBJ1-4, with 9 positions matching TRBD1. This CDR3 spans 14 amino acids. V lost 3 bases, J lost 7 bases, and 3 bases stayed unmatched. Germline lookup yields CDR1 MNHEY and CDR2 SMNVEV (reference sequence). The CDR3 is CASSFQGQGEKLFF. CDR3 nucleotide sequence: TGTGCCAGCAGTTTCCAGGGACAGGGTGAAAAACTGTTTTTT.

This clone turned up a few times. The chain couples TRBV7-6 to TRBJ2-1; 8 bases are shared with TRBD2. Germline CDR1 reads SGHVS; CDR2 reads FNYEAQ. With V trimmed by 2 bases and J by 6 bases, 3 bases remained unmatched. The CDR3 extends over 14 amino acids. CDR3 coding DNA: TGTGCCAGCAGCTTACGGGAGGGTGGCAATGAGCAGTTCTTC. Translating gives CASSLREGGNEQFF.